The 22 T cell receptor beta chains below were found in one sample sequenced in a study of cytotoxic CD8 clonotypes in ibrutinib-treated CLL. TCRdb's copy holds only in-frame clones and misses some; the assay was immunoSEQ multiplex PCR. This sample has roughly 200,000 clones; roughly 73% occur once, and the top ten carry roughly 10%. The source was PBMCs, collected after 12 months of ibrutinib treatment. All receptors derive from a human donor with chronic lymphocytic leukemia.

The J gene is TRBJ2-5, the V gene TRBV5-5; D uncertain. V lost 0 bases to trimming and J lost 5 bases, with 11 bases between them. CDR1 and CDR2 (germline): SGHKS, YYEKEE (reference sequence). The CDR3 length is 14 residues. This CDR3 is CASSLGVGWETQYF. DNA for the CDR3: TGTGCCAGCAGCTTGGGGGTCGGTTGGGAGACCCAGTACTTC. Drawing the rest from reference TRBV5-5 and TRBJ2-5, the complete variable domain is DAGVTQSPTHLIKTRGQQVTLRCSPISGHKSVSWYQQVLGQGPQFIFQYYEKEERGRGNFPDRFSARQFPNYSSELNVNALLLGDSALYLCASSLGVGWETQYFGPGTRLLVL.

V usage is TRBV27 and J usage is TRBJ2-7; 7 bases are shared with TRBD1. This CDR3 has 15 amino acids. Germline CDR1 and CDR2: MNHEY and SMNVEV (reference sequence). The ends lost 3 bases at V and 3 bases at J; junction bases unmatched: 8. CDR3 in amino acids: CASSFNAGGYYEQYF. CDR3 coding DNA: TGTGCCAGCAGTTTTAATGCAGGGGGATACTACGAGCAGTACTTC.

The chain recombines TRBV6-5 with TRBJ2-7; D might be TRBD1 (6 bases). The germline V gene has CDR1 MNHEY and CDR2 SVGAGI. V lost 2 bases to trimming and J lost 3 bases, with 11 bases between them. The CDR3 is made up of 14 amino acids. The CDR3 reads CASSYGQSIYEQYF. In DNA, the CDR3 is TGTGCCAGCAGTTACGGACAGTCAATCTACGAGCAGTACTTC.

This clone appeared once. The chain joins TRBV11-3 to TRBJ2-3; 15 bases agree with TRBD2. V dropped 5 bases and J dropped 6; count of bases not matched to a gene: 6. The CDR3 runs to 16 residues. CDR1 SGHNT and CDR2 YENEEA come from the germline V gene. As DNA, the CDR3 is TGTGCCAGCAGCCCCGGGACTAGCGGGAGGCCCGATACGCAGTATTTT. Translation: CASSPGTSGRPDTQYF.

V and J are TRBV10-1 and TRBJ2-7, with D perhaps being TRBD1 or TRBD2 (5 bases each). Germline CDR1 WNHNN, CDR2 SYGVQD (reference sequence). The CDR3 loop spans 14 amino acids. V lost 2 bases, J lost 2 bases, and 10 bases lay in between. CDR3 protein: CASSEPGAPYEQYF. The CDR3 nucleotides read TGCGCCAGCAGTGAGCCCGGGGCTCCCTACGAGCAGTACTTC.

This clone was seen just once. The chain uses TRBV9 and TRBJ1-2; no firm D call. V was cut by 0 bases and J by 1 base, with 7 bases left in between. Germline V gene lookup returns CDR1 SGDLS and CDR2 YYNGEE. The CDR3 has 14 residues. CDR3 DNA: TGTGCCAGCAGCGTAGTGGCCCTTAACTATGGCTACACCTTC. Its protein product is CASSVVALNYGYTF.

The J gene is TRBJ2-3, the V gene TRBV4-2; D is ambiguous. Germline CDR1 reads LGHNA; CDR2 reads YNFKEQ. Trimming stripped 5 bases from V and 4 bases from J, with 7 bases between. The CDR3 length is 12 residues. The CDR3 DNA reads TGTGCCAGCAGCTTAAGGGCAGATACGCAGTATTTT. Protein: CASSLRADTQYF.

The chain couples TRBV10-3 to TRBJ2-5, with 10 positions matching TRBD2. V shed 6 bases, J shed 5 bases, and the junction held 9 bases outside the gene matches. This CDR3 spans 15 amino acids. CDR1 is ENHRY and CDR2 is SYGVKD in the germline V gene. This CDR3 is CAIRSGLARAETQYF. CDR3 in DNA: TGTGCCATCAGATCGGGACTAGCGAGAGCGGAGACCCAGTACTTC.

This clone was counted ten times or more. This CDR3 is CASRSGTSGRVLTGEQYF. The DNA for the CDR3 is TGTGCCAGCAGATCCGGGACTAGCGGGAGGGTCTTGACGGGAGAGCAGTACTTC. The chain couples TRBV2 to TRBJ2-7; TRBD2 matches 16 bases. The CDR3 is 18 residues long. The germline V gene encodes CDR1 SNHLY and CDR2 FYNNEI. Trimming took 6 bases from V and 7 from J; bases not matched to a gene: 15.

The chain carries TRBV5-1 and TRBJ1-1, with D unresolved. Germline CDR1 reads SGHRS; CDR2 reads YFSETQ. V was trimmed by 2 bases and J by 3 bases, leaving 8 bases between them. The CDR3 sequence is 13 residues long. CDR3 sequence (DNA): TGCGCCAGCAGCTTCGGGTTCGACACTGAAGCTTTCTTT. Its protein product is CASSFGFDTEAFF.

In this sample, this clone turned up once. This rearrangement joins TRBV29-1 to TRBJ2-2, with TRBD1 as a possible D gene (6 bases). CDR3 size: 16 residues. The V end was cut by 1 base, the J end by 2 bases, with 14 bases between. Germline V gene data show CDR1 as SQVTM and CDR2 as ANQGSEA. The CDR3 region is CSVEGRGPRNTGELFF. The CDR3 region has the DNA TGCAGCGTTGAAGGCAGGGGCCCAAGAAACACCGGGGAGCTGTTTTTT.

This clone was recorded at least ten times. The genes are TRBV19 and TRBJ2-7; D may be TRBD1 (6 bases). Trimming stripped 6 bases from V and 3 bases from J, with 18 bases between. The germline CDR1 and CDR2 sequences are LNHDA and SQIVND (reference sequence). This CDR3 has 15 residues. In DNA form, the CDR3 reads TGTGCCAGTAGCTTCTTTGGAAGGGGGATCTACGAGCAGTACTTC. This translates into CASSFFGRGIYEQYF. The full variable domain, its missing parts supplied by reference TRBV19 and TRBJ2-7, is DGGITQSPKYLFRKEGQNVTLSCEQNLNHDAMYWYRQDPGQGLRLIYYSQIVNDFQKGDIAEGYSVSREKKESFPLTVTSAQKNPTAFYLCASSFFGRGIYEQYFGPGTRLTVT.

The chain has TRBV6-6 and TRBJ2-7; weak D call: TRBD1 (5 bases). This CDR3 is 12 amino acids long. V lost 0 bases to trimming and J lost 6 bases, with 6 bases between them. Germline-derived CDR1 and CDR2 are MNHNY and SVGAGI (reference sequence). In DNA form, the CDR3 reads TGTGCCAGCAGTTACTCGACAGCCGAGCAGTACTTC. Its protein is CASSYSTAEQYF.

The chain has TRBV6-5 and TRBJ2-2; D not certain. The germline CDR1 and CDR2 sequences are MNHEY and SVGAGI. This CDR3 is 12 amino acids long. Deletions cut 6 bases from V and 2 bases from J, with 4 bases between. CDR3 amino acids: CASRKNTGELFF. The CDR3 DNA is TGTGCCAGCAGAAAAAACACCGGGGAGCTGTTTTTT.

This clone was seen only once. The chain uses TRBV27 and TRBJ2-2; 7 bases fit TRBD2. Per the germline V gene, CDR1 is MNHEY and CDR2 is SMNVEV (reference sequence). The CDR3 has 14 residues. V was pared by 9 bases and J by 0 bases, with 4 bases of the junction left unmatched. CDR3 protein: CASNSGANTGELFF. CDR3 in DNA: TGTGCCAGTAACAGCGGGGCGAACACCGGGGAGCTGTTTTTT.

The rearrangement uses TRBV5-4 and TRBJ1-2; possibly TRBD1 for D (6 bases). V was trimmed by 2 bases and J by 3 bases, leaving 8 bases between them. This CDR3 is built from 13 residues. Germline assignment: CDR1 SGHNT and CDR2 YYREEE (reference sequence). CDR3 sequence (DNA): TGTGCCAGCAGCTTCCCAGGGGACTATGGCTACACCTTC. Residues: CASSFPGDYGYTF. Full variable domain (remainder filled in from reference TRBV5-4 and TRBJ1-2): ETGVTQSPTHLIKTRGQQVTLRCSSQSGHNTVSWYQQALGQGPQFIFQYYREEENGRGNFPPRFSGLQFPNYSSELNVNALELDDSALYLCASSFPGDYGYTFGSGTRLTVV.

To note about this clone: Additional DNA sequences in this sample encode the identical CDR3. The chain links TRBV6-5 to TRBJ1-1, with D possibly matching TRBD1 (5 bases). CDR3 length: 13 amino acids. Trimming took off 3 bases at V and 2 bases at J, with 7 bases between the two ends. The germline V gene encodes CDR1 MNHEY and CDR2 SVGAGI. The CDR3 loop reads CASSYRDNTEAFF. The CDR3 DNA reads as TGTGCCAGCAGTTATAGGGACAACACTGAAGCTTTCTTT.

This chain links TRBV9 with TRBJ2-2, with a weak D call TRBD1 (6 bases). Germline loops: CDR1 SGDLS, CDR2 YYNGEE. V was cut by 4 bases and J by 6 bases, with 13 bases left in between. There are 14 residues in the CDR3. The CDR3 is CASSRSGAPGELFF. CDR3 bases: TGTGCCAGCAGCCGCTCAGGGGCTCCCGGGGAGCTGTTTTTT. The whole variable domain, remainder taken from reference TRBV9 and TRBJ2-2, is DSGVTQTPKHLITATGQRVTLRCSPRSGDLSVYWYQQSLDQGLQFLIQYYNGEERAKGNILERFSAQQFPDLHSELNLSSLELGDSALYFCASSRSGAPGELFFGEGSRLTVL.

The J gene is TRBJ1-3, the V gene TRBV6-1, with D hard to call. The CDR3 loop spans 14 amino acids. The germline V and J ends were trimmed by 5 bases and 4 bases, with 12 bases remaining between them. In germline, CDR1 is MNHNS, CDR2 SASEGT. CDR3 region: CASSLSPLGNTIYF. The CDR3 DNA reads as TGTGCCAGCAGTCTAAGCCCCTTAGGAAACACCATATATTTT.

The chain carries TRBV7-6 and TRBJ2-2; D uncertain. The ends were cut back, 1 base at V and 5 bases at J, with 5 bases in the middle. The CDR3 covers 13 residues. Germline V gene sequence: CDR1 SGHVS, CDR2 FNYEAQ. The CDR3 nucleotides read TGTGCCAGCAGCTTAGTAGAGACCGGGGAGCTGTTTTTT. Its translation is CASSLVETGELFF.

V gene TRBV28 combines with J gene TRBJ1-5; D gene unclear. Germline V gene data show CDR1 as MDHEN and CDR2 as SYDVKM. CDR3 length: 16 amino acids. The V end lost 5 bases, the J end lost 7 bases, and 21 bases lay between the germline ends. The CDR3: CASSLSTTQGRQPQHF. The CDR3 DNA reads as TGTGCCAGCAGTCTTTCGACTACCCAAGGGCGGCAGCCCCAGCATTTT.

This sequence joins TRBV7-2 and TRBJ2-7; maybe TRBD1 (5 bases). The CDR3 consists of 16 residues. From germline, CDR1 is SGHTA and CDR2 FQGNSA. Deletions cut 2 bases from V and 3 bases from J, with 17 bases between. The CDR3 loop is CASSLFGQGFIYEQYF. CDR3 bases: TGTGCCAGCAGCTTATTTGGTCAGGGATTTATCTACGAGCAGTACTTC.